The subject of this entry is one T cell receptor (beta chain). Its target is not known. These data originate in a study of cytomegalovirus exposure and HLA in healthy donors. PCR involved 60 Vbeta and 13 Jbeta primers. This table comes from immunoSEQ multiplex PCR, and its TCRdb copy is limited to in-frame clones, with some not included. The table has 72,000 or so clones, about 60% seen once. V was pared by 7 bases and J by 4 bases, with 11 bases between. The CDR3 consists of 13 residues. Germline values: CDR1 MNHEY, CDR2 SVGAGI. Study results and caveats: Reportedly, a later analysis found an Asian-associated ancestry cluster had fewer N-insertions than the approximately 670-donor mean. Certain sequence variants were highly shared and formed a cluster, and this cluster was likely a sequencing artifact. While the bulk of TCR sequences proved rare, some public TCRs turned up in many donors.

Sequencing used PBMCs. The chain has TRBV6-5 and TRBJ1-5, with D possibly being TRBD1 (6 bases). This TCR was recovered from a woman between 45 and 65 years old in good health and CMV-seronegative. The CDR3 is CASTGDLNQPQHF. As DNA, the CDR3 is TGTGCCAGCACAGGGGACCTAAATCAGCCCCAGCATTTT.